These T cell receptor beta chains were read from a single sample in a study of blood T cell repertoires in COVID-19. Repertoires were generated with immunoSEQ multiplex PCR, while TCRdb's copy carries only in-frame clones and drops some. The data hold about 310,000 clones, with around 90% observed a single time. The material sequenced was peripheral blood. The receptors stem from a woman in her forties with COVID-19, enrolled during active disease. CDR3s include the opening cysteine and the closing phenylalanine or tryptophan. The D gene is left open where the match is weak. A clone size is listed for some rows: how often the clone was seen (once, few, many), or a class if it is expanded.

TRBJ2-7,NA,TRBV6-5,NA,TGTGCCAGCAGTTATACCCCGGCAGGCCACTACGAGCAGTACTTC,CASSYTPAGHYEQYF
TRBJ2-7,NA,TRBV6-2/TRBV6-3,NA,TGTGCCAGCAGTTACGGACAGTTGTACGAGCAGTACTTC,CASSYGQLYEQYF
TRBJ1-1,NA,TRBV28,NA,TGTGCCAGCAGGATCGGAGGGGCGCGAACTGAAGCTTTCTTT,CASRIGGARTEAFF
TRBJ1-4,once,TRBV4-3,NA,TGCGCCAGCAGCCAAGTGAGGTGGTGGGGGGGTAATGAAAAACTGTTTTTT,CASSQVRWWGGNEKLFF
TRBJ1-3,NA,TRBV27,TRBD1,TGTGCCAGCAGTCGGGGACAGGCCCACTCTGGAAACACCATATATTTT,CASSRGQAHSGNTIYF
TRBJ2-5,NA,TRBV5-1,NA,TGCGCCAGCAGCTTGGCTGCCCGGGAGACCCAGTACTTC,CASSLAARETQYF
TRBJ1-5,NA,TRBV2,TRBD1,TGTGCCAGCAGTGATGGACAGGGGCTTGCGCCCCAGCATTTT,CASSDGQGLAPQHF
TRBJ2-7,few,TRBV5-1,TRBD1,TGCGCCAGCAGCTTGGTCCAGGGGGCTCACGAGCAGTACTTC,CASSLVQGAHEQYF
TRBJ1-1,NA,TRBV9,NA,TGTGCCAGCAGCCGTACTCCTATGAACACTGAAGCTTTCTTT,CASSRTPMNTEAFF
TRBJ1-6,few,TRBV6-4,NA,TGTGCCAGCAGTGACAGCGAGAATTCACCCCTCCACTTT,CASSDSENSPLHF
TRBJ1-1,NA,TRBV6-1,TRBD1,TGTGCCAGCAGTGAACGCATTAGACAGGGGGCGAACACTGAAGCTTTCTTT,CASSERIRQGANTEAFF
TRBJ1-1,NA,TRBV20-1,TRBD1,TGCAGTGCTAAGTACAGGGGGCAGGCTTTCTTT,CSAKYRGQAFF
TRBJ2-7,NA,TRBV29-1,NA,TGCAGCGTTGAACGGACGGGAGAGCAGTACTTC,CSVERTGEQYF
TRBJ2-3,NA,TRBV6-2/TRBV6-3,TRBD2,TGTGCCAGCAGTTATATCCCCTCTACTCGCGGGGGGCCGATAGGAGATACGCAGTATTTT,CASSYIPSTRGGPIGDTQYF
TRBJ1-2,NA,TRBV9,NA,TGTGCCAGCAGCGGAGACAGTTACTATGGCTACACCTTC,CASSGDSYYGYTF
TRBJ1-3,NA,TRBV3-1/TRBV3-2,NA,TGTGCCAGCAGCCGCCGGGAGTCCAACACTGGAAACACCATATATTTT,CASSRRESNTGNTIYF
TRBJ1-2,NA,TRBV7-9,NA,TGTGCCAGCAGCTTCACAGGGAATGGCTACACCTTC,CASSFTGNGYTF
TRBJ1-5,NA,TRBV27,TRBD1,TGTGCCAGCAGTTTTGGACAGGGAAGTCAGCCCCAGCATTTT,CASSFGQGSQPQHF
TRBJ2-1,NA,TRBV3-1/TRBV3-2,NA,TGTGCCAGCAGCCAAGAAGGGAGAGCCCCCTACAATGAGCAGTTCTTC,CASSQEGRAPYNEQFF
TRBJ1-2,NA,TRBV15,NA,TGTGCCACCAGCAGAGATATAGCGGTCCCTGGCTACACCTTC,CATSRDIAVPGYTF
TRBJ1-2,NA,TRBV7-2,NA,TGTGCCAGCAGCTTAGCGCGAACAGTCTATGGCTACACCTTC,CASSLARTVYGYTF
TRBJ2-5,NA,TRBV4-3,TRBD2,TGCGCCAGCAGCCGAATACTAGCGGACCAAGAGACCCAGTACTTC,CASSRILADQETQYF
TRBJ1-2,NA,TRBV5-4,NA,TGTGCCAGCAGCCCTGACAGGCCCTATGGCTACACCTTC,CASSPDRPYGYTF
TRBJ1-4,NA,TRBV30,NA,TGTGCCTGGACCTCCCCGGGACATGTTAATGAAAAACTGTTTTTT,CAWTSPGHVNEKLFF
TRBJ2-1,NA,TRBV7-9,TRBD1,TGTGCCAGCAGCTTATATGACAGGGGCCCCTACAATGAGCAGTTCTTC,CASSLYDRGPYNEQFF
TRBJ2-7,NA,TRBV5-5,TRBD2,TGTGCCAGCAGCTCGGTGGGACTAAGGCAATACGAGCAGTACTTC,CASSSVGLRQYEQYF
TRBJ2-6,NA,TRBV7-3,TRBD2,TGTGCCAGCAGCTTAACTAGCGGGTCCTCTGGGGCCAACGTCCTGACTTTC,CASSLTSGSSGANVLTF
TRBJ2-7,NA,TRBV6-5,TRBD2,TGTGCCAGCAGTTATTTTAGCGGGAGGGCGAAACCCGAGCAGTACTTC,CASSYFSGRAKPEQYF
TRBJ1-2,NA,TRBV5-1,NA,TGCGCCAGCAGCTTGGGGGCCGGGACACCCTATGGCTACACCTTC,CASSLGAGTPYGYTF
TRBJ2-7,NA,TRBV5-4,TRBD1,TGTGCCAGCAGCCTAGGACAGGGGATCTACGAGCAGTACTTC,CASSLGQGIYEQYF
TRBJ2-7,NA,TRBV3-1/TRBV3-2,NA,TGTGCCAGCAGCTGGCAACAGCTGGAGCAGTACTTC,CASSWQQLEQYF
TRBJ1-5,few,TRBV19,TRBD1,TGTGCCAGTAGCTCTAGACAGGGGGCAAGCAATCAGCCCCAGCATTTT,CASSSRQGASNQPQHF
TRBJ2-1,NA,TRBV10-3,TRBD1,TGTGCCATCAGTGAGTCGCCGACAGGGGCCTACAATGAGCAGTTCTTC,CAISESPTGAYNEQFF
TRBJ2-2,few,TRBV19,NA,TGTGCCAGTAGTCCGACTATAGGGGAGCTGTTTTTT,CASSPTIGELFF
TRBJ1-4,NA,TRBV5-1,NA,TGCGCCAGCAGCGCTGGAGAGGAATATAAAAAACTGTTTTTT,CASSAGEEYKKLFF